This entry lists 17 T cell receptor beta chains sequenced from one sample in a study of blood T cells in healthy people across ages. Then a second PCR, running roughly 7 to 11 cycles, was carried out with a sample-barcoded 5' primer and a J-beta primer mix. TCRdb re-called the 5' RACE reads through MiXCR, storing one row per CDR3 protein. The table records approximately 800,000 distinct CDR3 sequences, about 34% of them present only once. Sequencing was performed on blood. Every receptor here comes from a man younger than 30 in good health.

CDR3 sequence (DNA): TGTGCCAGCAGTTACTCCAGGGTGGGAGTCTACAATCAGCCCCAGCATTTT. Translating gives CASSYSRVGVYNQPQHF. The rearrangement uses TRBV6-2 or TRBV6-3 and TRBJ1-5; TRBD1 might be the D (5 bases). The germline V and J ends were trimmed by 0 bases and 3 bases, with 15 bases remaining between them. Germline values: CDR1 MNHEY, CDR2 SVGEGT. This CDR3 is built from 17 residues.

Points on this clonotype: Here the CDR3 omits its conserved ending phenylalanine or tryptophan, so a read error is the likely source. The genes are TRBV12-3 or TRBV12-4 and TRBJ2-1; 8 bases match TRBD2. V lost 6 bases, J lost 0 bases, and 4 bases stayed unmatched. This CDR3 is 15 amino acids long. CDR3 DNA sequence: TGTGCCAGCAGAAGCGGGGGTAGCTCCTACAATGAGCAGTTCTTA. Protein: CASRSGGSSYNEQFL.

The chain recombines TRBV9 with TRBJ2-5; D might be TRBD2 (6 bases). The V gene's germline CDR1 is SGDLS and CDR2 YYNGEE. The CDR3 consists of 15 residues. With 0 bases removed from V and 2 bases from J, the gap between germline ends came to 11 bases. The CDR3 sequence: CASSVAGGLQETQYF. For the CDR3, the DNA is TGTGCCAGCAGCGTAGCAGGCGGACTACAAGAGACCCAGTACTTC.

The sample holds many counts of this clonotype. The genes are TRBV20-1 and TRBJ2-1; 10 nucleotides match TRBD1. CDR1 and CDR2 (germline): DFQATT, SNEGSKA (reference sequence). The CDR3 is 15 residues long. Trimming cost V 5 bases and J 5 bases; bases outside gene matches: 9. CDR3 DNA sequence: TGCAGTGCTTTACCCGGGACAGGGGTCCACAATGAGCAGTTCTTC. This encodes CSALPGTGVHNEQFF.

The sample holds a few counts of this clonotype. The CDR3 DNA is TGCGCCAGCAGCTTTCGCAGGGGGTACGAGCAGTACTTC. Residues: CASSFRRGYEQYF. The V gene is TRBV5-1, the J gene TRBJ2-7, with TRBD1 matching 7 bases. The CDR3 has 13 residues. CDR1 is SGHRS, CDR2 YFSETQ, per germline. The V gene end was trimmed by 2 bases and the J gene end by 4 bases; junction bases not matched to a gene: 3.

In nucleotides, the CDR3 is TGTGCCAGCAGCTTAGAAGGGGCGGCAGGGCCCCACGAGCAGTACTTC. Amino acid sequence: CASSLEGAAGPHEQYF. The V gene is TRBV7-2, the J gene TRBJ2-7, with D perhaps TRBD1 (5 bases). The CDR3 sequence is 16 residues long. The germline gives CDR1 SGHTA, CDR2 FQGNSA. Trimming cost V 1 base and J 5 bases, with 18 bases left between them.

This clonotype was picked up one time. The rearrangement joins TRBV7-9 to TRBJ1-4, with D perhaps TRBD1 (5 bases). The ends were cut back, 1 base at V and 7 bases at J, with 10 bases in the middle. CDR3 length: 14 amino acids. Germline lookup yields CDR1 SEHNR and CDR2 FQNEAQ (reference sequence). CDR3 residues: CASSLEQVGEKLFF. CDR3 nucleotides: TGTGCCAGCAGCTTAGAACAGGTCGGTGAAAAACTGTTTTTT.

This clonotype was picked up a small number of times. The genes are TRBV27 and TRBJ2-2; the match to TRBD1 covers 8 bases. Germline trimming cut 3 bases from V and 5 bases from J; bases unmatched to any gene: 2. This CDR3 contains 14 residues. CDR1 is MNHEY and CDR2 is SMNVEV in the germline V gene (reference sequence). DNA for the CDR3: TGTGCCAGCAGTTTTACAGGGGGGACCGGGGAGCTGTTTTTT. It specifies CASSFTGGTGELFF.

The chain links TRBV2 to TRBJ1-5; weak D call: TRBD1 (5 bases). The CDR3 consists of 12 residues. The germline CDR1 and CDR2 sequences are SNHLY and FYNNEI. Trimming left V 6 bases short and J 5 bases short, with 8 bases between. CDR3 sequence (DNA): TGTGCCAGCAGAATAGGGGATCAGCCCCAGCATTTT. Translating gives CASRIGDQPQHF.

The count of this clonotype is one. The chain links TRBV6-6 to TRBJ1-2; 9 bases map to TRBD1. CDR3 length equals 16 residues. Germline V lookup: CDR1 MNHNY, CDR2 SVGAGI (reference sequence). Unmatched junction bases numbered 10, after V lost 0 bases and J lost 8 bases. For the CDR3, the DNA is TGTGCCAGCAGTTACTCGATTAGGACAGGGGTTCACGGCTACACCTTC. Translating it yields CASSYSIRTGVHGYTF.

This chain links TRBV20-1 with TRBJ2-5; D unresolved. The J call is doubtful: the DNA matches TRBJ2-1 better. The CDR3 is 12 amino acids. Germline CDR1 is DFQATT and CDR2 is SNEGSKA (reference sequence). The CDR3 DNA reads TGCAGTGCTAGTGGCAGTCAAGAGACCCAGTTCTTC. Translated: CSASGSQETQFF.

The chain uses TRBV7-2 and TRBJ2-2; D not certain. The CDR3 contains 12 residues. The germline CDR1 and CDR2 sequences are SGHTA and FQGNSA. Deletions cut 5 bases from V and 8 bases from J, with 9 bases between. CDR3 in DNA: TGTGCCAGCAGCGCAGTGGGAGGGGAGCTGTTTTTT. Encoded protein: CASSAVGGELFF.

This clonotype showed up just a few times. In DNA form, the CDR3 reads TGTGCCAGCAGTCCTACTCCCGCCGGCCCTGAACTCCCTGCAGATACGCAGTATTTT. This translates into CASSPTPAGPELPADTQYF. The chain is built from TRBV27 and TRBJ2-3; D remains ambiguous. Trimming shortened V by 5 bases and J by 4 bases, and 28 bases separated the two germline ends. CDR1 and CDR2 from the germline V gene are MNHEY and SMNVEV (reference sequence). This CDR3 is built from 19 residues.

CDR3: CASSQDRRQGIPEAFF. The CDR3 nucleotides are TGCGCCAGCAGCCAAGATCGGAGACAGGGTATTCCTGAAGCTTTCTTT. The V gene is TRBV4-1, the J gene TRBJ1-1, with TRBD1 identical over 7 bases. J lost 6 bases, V lost 0 bases, and 10 bases had no gene match. The length of the CDR3 is 16 residues. Germline values: CDR1 MGHRA, CDR2 YSYEKL.

The chain couples TRBV19 to TRBJ2-7; the D is unclear. Trimming left V 6 bases short and J 6 bases short, with 9 bases between. The CDR3 contains 11 residues. The germline CDR1 and CDR2 sequences are LNHDA and SQIVND (reference sequence). The CDR3 loop reads CASRKETEQYF. In DNA, the CDR3 is TGTGCCAGTAGGAAGGAAACCGAGCAGTACTTC. Combining the CDR3 with reference TRBV19 and TRBJ2-7 gives the whole variable domain DGGITQSPKYLFRKEGQNVTLSCEQNLNHDAMYWYRQDPGQGLRLIYYSQIVNDFQKGDIAEGYSVSREKKESFPLTVTSAQKNPTAFYLCASRKETEQYFGPGTRLTVT.

This chain connects TRBV12-3 or TRBV12-4 to TRBJ2-5; D uncertain. Deletions cut 4 bases from V and 4 bases from J, with 13 bases between. The CDR3 is 14 residues long. For the CDR3, the DNA is TGTGCCAGCAGTTCCCCCCGTGGGCGAGAGACCCAGTACTTC. This sequence encodes CASSSPRGRETQYF.

As for this clonotype: A much larger clone is a single base away; this may be a read error. The V gene is TRBV12-3 or TRBV12-4, the J gene TRBJ2-1; D uncertain. CDR3 length equals 11 residues. Trimming pared 7 bases from V and 7 bases from J, leaving 8 bases between. The DNA for the CDR3 is TGTGCCAGCAAGGAACTTAATGAGCAGTTCTTC. Protein product: CASKELNEQFF.